The sequence of this T cell receptor beta chain was determined in a study of blood T cell repertoires in COVID-19. With V trimmed by 4 bases and J by 0 bases, 5 bases remained unmatched. From germline, CDR1 is LGHDT and CDR2 YNNKEL (reference sequence). The CDR3 consists of 15 residues. Here immunoSEQ multiplex PCR was the method, and the copy in TCRdb shows in-frame clones only, minus some. The sample shows 200,000 to 250,000 clones, about 87% of them seen only once. The chain combines TRBV3-1 (or the pseudogene TRBV3-2) with TRBJ2-5, with 7 bases fitting TRBD2. Sequencing input: PBMCs or T cells enriched from blood (not recorded which). The origin of this receptor is a woman aged 25 to 45 who had been exposed to COVID-19. CDR3: CASSPSSGYQETQYF. The CDR3 DNA sequence: TGTGCCAGCAGCCCGAGTAGCGGGTACCAAGAGACCCAGTACTTC.